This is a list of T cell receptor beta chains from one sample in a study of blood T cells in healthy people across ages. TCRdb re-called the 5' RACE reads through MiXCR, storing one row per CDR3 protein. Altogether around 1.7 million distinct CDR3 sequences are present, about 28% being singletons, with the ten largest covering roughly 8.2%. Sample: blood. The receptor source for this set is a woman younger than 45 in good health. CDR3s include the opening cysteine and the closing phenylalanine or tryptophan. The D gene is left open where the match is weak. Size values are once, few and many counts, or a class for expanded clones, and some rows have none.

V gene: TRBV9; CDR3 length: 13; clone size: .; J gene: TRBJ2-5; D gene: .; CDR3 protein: CVSSVGGAETQYF; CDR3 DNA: TGTGTCAGCAGCGTCGGCGGGGCAGAGACCCAGTACTTC
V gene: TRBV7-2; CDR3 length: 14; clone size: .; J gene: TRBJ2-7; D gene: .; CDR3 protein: CASSSRTGTGEQYF; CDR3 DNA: TGTGCCAGCAGTTCCAGGACGGGGACGGGGGAGCAGTACTTC
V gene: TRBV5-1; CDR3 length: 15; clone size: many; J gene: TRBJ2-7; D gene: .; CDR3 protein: CASSSDVGSAYEQYF; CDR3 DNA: TGCGCCAGCAGTTCCGACGTGGGGTCCGCCTACGAGCAGTACTTC
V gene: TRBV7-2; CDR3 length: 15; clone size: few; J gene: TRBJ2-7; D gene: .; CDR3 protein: CASSLGRIFAYEQYF; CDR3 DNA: TGTGCCAGCAGCTTAGGGCGGATTTTCGCCTACGAGCAGTACTTC
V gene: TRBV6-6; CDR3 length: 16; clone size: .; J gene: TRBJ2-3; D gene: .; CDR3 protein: CASSYSGTDHTDTQYF; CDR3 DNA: TGTGCCAGCAGTTACTCTGGGACGGACCACACAGATACGCAGTATTTT
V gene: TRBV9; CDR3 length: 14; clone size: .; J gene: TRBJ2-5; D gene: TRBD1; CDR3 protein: CVSSVVGQQETQYF; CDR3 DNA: TGTGTCAGCAGCGTAGTGGGACAGCAAGAGACCCAGTACTTC
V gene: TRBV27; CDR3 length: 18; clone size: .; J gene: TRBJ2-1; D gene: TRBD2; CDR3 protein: CASSSILSGGATYNEQFF; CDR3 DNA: TGTGCCAGCAGTTCCATCCTTAGCGGGGGGGCCACCTACAATGAGCAGTTCTTC
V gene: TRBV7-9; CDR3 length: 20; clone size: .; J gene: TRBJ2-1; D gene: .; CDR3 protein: CASSLGGVRGAAFSYNEQFF; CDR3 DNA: TGTGCCAGCAGCTTGGGCGGGGTACGGGGGGCAGCCTTCTCCTACAATGAGCAGTTCTTC
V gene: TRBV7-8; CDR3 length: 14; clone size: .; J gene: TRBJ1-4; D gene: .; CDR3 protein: CASSSKAGWEKLFF; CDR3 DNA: TGTGCCAGCAGCTCTAAAGCGGGGTGGGAAAAACTGTTTTTT
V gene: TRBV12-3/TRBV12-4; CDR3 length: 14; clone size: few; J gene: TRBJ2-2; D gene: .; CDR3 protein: CAGSSGGNTGELFF; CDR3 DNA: TGTGCCGGCTCCTCTGGGGGAAACACCGGGGAGCTGTTTTTT
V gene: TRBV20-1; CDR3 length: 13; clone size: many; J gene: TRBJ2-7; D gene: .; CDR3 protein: CSARGPQSHEQYF; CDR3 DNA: TGCAGTGCTAGAGGACCCCAAAGCCACGAGCAGTACTTC
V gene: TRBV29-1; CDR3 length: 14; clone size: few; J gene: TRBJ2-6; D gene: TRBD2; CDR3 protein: CSVAGGSGANVLTF; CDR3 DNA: TGCAGCGTTGCGGGGGGCTCTGGGGCCAACGTCCTGACTTTC
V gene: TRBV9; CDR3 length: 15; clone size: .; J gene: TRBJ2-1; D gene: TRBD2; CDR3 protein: CVSSVWTSRNNEQFF; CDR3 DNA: TGTGTCAGCAGCGTGTGGACTAGCCGAAACAATGAGCAGTTCTTC
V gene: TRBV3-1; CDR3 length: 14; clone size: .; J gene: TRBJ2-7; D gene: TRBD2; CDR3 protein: CASSQASGSHEQYF; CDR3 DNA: TGTGCCAGCAGCCAGGCTAGCGGGAGCCACGAGCAGTACTTC
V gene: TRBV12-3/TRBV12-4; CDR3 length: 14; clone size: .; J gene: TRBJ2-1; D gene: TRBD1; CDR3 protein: CASSERQGFDEQFF; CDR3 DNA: TGTGCCAGCAGTGAACGACAGGGGTTCGATGAGCAGTTCTTC
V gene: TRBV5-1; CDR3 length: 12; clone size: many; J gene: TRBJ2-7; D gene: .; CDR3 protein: CASRGGSYEQYF; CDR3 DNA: TGTGCCAGCAGGGGGGGCTCCTACGAGCAGTACTTC
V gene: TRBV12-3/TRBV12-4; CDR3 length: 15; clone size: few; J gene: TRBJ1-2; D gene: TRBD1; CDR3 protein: CASSIWDRLVYGYTF; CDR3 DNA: TGTGCCAGCAGTATATGGGACAGGCTCGTTTATGGCTACACCTTC
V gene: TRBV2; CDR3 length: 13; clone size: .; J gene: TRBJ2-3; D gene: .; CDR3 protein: CATRPGGPGTQYF; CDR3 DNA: TGTGCCACACGTCCCGGGGGGCCAGGTACGCAGTATTTT
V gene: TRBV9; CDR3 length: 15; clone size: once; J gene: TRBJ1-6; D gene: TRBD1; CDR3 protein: CAGSADGTVRSPLHF; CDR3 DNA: TGTGCCGGCAGCGCCGACGGGACAGTCCGTTCACCCCTCCACTTT
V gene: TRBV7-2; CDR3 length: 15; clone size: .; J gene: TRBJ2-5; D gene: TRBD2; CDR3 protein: CASSFSGERELTQYF; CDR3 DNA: TGTGCCAGCAGCTTTTCGGGTGAGCGGGAGTTGACCCAGTACTTC
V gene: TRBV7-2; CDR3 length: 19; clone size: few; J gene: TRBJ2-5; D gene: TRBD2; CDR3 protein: CASSLDSPTSGPLGETQYF; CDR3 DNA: TGTGCCAGCAGCTTAGACAGTCCGACTAGCGGCCCCTTAGGGGAGACCCAGTACTTC
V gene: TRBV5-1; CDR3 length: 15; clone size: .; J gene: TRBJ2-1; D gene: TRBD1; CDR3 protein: CASRYLQGAYNEQFF; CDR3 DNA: TGCGCCAGCAGGTACTTACAGGGGGCCTACAATGAGCAGTTCTTC
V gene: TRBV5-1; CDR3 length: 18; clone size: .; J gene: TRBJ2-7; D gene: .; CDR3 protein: CASSLLISGESSYNEQYF; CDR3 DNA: TGCGCCAGCAGCTTGCTCATCTCGGGAGAGAGCTCCTACAATGAGCAGTACTTC
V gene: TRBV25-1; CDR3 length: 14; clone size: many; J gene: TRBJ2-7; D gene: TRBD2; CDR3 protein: CASSESDGRREQYF; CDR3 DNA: TGTGCCAGCAGTGAATCGGACGGGAGGCGCGAGCAGTACTTC
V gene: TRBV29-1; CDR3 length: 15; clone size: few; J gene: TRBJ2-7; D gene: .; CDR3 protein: CSVEVGIAATYEQYF; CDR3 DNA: TGCAGCGTTGAAGTGGGGATCGCGGCCACCTACGAGCAGTACTTC
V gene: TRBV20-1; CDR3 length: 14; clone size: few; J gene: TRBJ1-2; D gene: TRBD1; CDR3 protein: CSATRRDRNYGYTF; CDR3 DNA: TGCAGTGCAACCCGCCGGGACAGGAACTATGGCTACACCTTC
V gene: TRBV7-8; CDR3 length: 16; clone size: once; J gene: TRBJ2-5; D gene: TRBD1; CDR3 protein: CASSQSSGTDSETQYF; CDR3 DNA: TGTGCCAGCAGCCAGTCCTCCGGGACAGACAGCGAGACCCAGTACTTC
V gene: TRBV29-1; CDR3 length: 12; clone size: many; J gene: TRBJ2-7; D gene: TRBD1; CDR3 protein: CSAGTGDYEQYF; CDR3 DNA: TGCAGCGCCGGGACAGGGGACTACGAGCAGTACTTC
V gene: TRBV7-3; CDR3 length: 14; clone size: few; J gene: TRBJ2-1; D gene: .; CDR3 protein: CASSNHRDHNEQFF; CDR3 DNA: TGTGCCAGCAGCAACCACAGGGACCACAATGAGCAGTTCTTC
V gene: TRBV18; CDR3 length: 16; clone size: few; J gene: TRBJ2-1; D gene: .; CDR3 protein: CASSPPHGGAYNEQFF; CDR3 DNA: TGTGCCAGCTCACCACCCCACGGTGGGGCATACAATGAGCAGTTCTTC
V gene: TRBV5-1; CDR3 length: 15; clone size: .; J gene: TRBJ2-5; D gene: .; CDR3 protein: CASSPGSRVGETQYF; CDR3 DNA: TGCGCCAGCAGCCCTGGTAGTAGGGTTGGCGAGACCCAGTACTTC
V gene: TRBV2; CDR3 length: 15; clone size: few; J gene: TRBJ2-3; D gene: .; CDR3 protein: CASGGGGHRTDTQYF; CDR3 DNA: TGTGCCAGCGGGGGAGGGGGCCATCGCACAGATACGCAGTATTTT
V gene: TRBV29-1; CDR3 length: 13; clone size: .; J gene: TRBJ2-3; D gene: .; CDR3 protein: CSAPRVITDTQYF; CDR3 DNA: TGCAGCGCCCCCAGGGTTATCACAGATACGCAGTATTTT
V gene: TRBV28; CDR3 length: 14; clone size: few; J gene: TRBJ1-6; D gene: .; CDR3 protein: CASSQTAVDSPLHF; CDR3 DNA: TGTGCCAGCAGCCAGACAGCAGTCGATTCACCCCTCCACTTT
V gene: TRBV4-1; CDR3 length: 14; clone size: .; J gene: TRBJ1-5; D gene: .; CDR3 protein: CASSQGAWGQPQHF; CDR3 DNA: TGCGCCAGCAGCCAAGGCGCGTGGGGACAGCCCCAGCATTTT
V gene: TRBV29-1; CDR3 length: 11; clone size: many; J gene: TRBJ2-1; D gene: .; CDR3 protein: CSVEDRRKQFF; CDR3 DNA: TGCAGCGTTGAAGATCGGCGGAAGCAGTTCTTC
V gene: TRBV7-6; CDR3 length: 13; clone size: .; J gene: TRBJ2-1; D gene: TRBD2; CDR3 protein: CASSTHALAGTFF; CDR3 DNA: TGTGCCAGCAGCACCCACGCCCTAGCGGGGACGTTCTTC
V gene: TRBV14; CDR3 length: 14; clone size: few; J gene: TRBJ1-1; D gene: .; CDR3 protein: CASSPKQNKFEAFF; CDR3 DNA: TGTGCCAGCAGCCCCAAGCAGAACAAATTCGAAGCTTTCTTT
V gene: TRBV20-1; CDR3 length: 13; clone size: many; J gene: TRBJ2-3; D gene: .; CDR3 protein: CSARDRRADTQYF; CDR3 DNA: TGCAGTGCTAGAGATCGGAGGGCAGATACGCAGTATTTT
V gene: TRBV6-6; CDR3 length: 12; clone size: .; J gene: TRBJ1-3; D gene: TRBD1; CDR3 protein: CATRTGENTIYF; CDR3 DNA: TGTGCCACCCGAACAGGGGAGAACACCATATATTTT
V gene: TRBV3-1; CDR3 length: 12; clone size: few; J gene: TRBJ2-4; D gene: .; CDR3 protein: CASSQEEGLLYF; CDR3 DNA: TGTGCCAGCAGCCAAGAGGAAGGACTACTGTACTTC
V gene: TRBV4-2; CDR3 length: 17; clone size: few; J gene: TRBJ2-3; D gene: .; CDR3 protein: CASSQALLDQRTDTQYF; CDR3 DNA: TGTGCCAGCAGCCAGGCCCTTTTAGACCAACGCACAGATACGCAGTATTTT
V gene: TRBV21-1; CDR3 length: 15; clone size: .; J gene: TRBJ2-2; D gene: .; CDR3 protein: CASTKGRRRTGELFF; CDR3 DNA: TGTGCCAGCACCAAGGGCAGGAGGAGGACCGGGGAGCTGTTTTTT
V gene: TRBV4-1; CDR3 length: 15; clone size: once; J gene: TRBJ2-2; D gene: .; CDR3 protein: CASSQGVWNTGELFF; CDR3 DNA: TGCGCCAGCAGCCAAGGGGTCTGGAACACCGGGGAGCTGTTTTTT
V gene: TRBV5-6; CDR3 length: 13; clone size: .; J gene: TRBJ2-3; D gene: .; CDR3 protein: CASSHQLADTQYF; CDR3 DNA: TGTGCCAGCAGCCACCAATTGGCAGATACGCAGTATTTT
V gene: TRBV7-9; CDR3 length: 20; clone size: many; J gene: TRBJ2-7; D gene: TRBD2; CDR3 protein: CASSLARSRYERDLAYEQYF; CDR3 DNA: TGTGCCAGCAGCTTAGCGCGGTCCAGGTATGAGCGGGACTTAGCCTACGAGCAGTACTTC
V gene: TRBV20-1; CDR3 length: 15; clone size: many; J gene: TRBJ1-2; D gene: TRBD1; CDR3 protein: CSARLGQGGYYGYTF; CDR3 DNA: TGCAGTGCTAGACTGGGACAGGGAGGATACTATGGCTACACCTTC
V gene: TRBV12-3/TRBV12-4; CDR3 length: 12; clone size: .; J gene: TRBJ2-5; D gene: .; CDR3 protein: CASGELHRTQYF; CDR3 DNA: TGTGCCAGCGGGGAACTTCACAGGACCCAGTACTTC
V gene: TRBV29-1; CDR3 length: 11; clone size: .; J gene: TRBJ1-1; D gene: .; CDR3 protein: CSVEWQSEAFF; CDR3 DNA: TGCAGCGTTGAATGGCAGTCTGAAGCTTTCTTT
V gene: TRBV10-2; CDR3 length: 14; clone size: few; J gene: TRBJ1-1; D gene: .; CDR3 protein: CASSEATADTEAFF; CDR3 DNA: TGCGCCAGCAGTGAAGCGACAGCTGACACTGAAGCTTTCTTT
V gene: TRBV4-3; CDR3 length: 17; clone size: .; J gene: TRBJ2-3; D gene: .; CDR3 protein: CASSQDLGLEVSDTQYF; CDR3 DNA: TGCGCCAGCAGCCAAGATCTAGGGCTAGAAGTCTCAGATACGCAGTATTTT
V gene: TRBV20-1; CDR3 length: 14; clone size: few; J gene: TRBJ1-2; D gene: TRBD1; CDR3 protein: CSARTGGDTYGYTF; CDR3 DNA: TGCAGTGCTAGAACAGGGGGCGATACCTATGGCTACACCTTC
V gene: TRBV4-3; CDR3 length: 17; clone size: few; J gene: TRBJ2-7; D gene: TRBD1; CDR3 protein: CASSQVLPGTARYEQYF; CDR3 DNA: TGCGCCAGCAGCCAAGTTCTACCCGGGACAGCAAGGTACGAGCAGTACTTC
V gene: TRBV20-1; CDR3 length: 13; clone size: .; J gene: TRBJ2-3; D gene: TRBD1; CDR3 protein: CIVRQGSTDTQYF; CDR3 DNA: TGCATTGTGCGACAGGGAAGCACAGATACGCAGTATTTT
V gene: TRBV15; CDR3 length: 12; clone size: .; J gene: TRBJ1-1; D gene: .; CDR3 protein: CATSRDAREAFF; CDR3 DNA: TGTGCCACCAGCAGAGATGCCCGTGAAGCTTTCTTT
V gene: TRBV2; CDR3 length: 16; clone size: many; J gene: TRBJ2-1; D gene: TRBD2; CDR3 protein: CASSPGLAGGGYEQFF; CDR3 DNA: TGTGCCAGCAGCCCGGGACTAGCGGGGGGCGGGTATGAGCAGTTCTTC
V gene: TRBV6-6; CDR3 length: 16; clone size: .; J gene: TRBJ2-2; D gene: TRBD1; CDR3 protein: CASSRQGAGVTGELFF; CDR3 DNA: TGTGCCAGCAGTCGACAGGGGGCGGGAGTCACCGGGGAGCTGTTTTTT
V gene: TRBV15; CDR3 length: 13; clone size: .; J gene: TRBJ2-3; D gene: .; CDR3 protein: CATGSEGTDTQYF; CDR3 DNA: TGTGCCACCGGCAGTGAGGGCACAGATACGCAGTATTTT
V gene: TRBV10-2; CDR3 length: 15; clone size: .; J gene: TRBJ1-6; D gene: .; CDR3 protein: CASSWGTGSDSPLHF; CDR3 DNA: TGCGCCAGCAGTTGGGGAACGGGTTCTGATTCACCCCTCCACTTT
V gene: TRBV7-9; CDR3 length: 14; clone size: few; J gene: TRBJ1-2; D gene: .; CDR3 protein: CASSLRTTPKGYTF; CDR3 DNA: TGTGCCAGCAGCCTTCGGACCACCCCTAAAGGCTACACCTTC